Sequencing of this TCR beta chain was carried out in a study of control samples from healthy donors and cancer patients. Here immunoSEQ multiplex PCR was the method, and the copy in TCRdb shows in-frame clones only, minus some. This sample has around 80,000 clones; 85% to 90% occur once, and the top ten carry 5.5%. This CDR3 is built from 16 residues. The germline gives CDR1 LNHNV, CDR2 YYDKDF (reference sequence). Trimming left V 0 bases short and J 3 bases short, with 11 bases between. The sequence was collected from a man aged 45-65 years in good health. Sequencing was carried out using blood. The V call is TRBV15, the J call TRBJ2-2, with D perhaps matching TRBD1 or TRBD2 (5 bases each). The CDR3 protein is CATSRERPGHTGELFF. The CDR3 DNA is TGTGCCACCAGCAGAGAAAGACCGGGGCACACCGGGGAGCTGTTTTTT.